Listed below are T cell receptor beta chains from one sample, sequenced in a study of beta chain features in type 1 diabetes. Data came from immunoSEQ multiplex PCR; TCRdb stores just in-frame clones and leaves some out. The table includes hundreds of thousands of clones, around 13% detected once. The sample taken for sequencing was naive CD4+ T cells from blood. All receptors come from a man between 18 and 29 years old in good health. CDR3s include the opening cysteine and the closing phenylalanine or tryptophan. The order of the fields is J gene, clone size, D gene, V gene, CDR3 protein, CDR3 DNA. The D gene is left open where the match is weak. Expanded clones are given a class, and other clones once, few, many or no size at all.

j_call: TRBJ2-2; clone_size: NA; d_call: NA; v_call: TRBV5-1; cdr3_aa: CASSLSTGTGELFF; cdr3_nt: TGCGCCAGCAGCTTGTCGACGGGCACCGGGGAGCTGTTTTTT
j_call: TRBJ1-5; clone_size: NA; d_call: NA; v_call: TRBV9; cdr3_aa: CASSPRGIFQPQHF; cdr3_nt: TGTGCCAGCAGCCCACGCGGAATCTTTCAGCCCCAGCATTTT
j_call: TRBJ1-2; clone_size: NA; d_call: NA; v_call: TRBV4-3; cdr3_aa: CASSQDSAGGGLDGYTF; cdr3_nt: TGCGCCAGCAGCCAAGACTCCGCGGGCGGGGGGCTCGATGGCTACACCTTC
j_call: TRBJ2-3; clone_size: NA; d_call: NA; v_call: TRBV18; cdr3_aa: CASSRTRTAGADTQYF; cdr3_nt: TGTGCCAGCTCGCGGACACGGACAGCCGGGGCAGATACGCAGTATTTT
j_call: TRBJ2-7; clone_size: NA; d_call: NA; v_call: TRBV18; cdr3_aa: CASSPSATASYEQYF; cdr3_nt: TGTGCCAGCTCACCTTCTGCGACAGCCTCCTACGAGCAGTACTTC
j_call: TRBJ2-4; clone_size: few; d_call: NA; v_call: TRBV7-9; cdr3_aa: CASSLGAGTAKNIQYF; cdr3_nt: TGTGCCAGCAGCTTGGGGGCCGGGACAGCCAAAAACATTCAGTACTTC
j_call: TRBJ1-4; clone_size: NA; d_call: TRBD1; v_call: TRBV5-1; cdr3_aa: CASSRQGMTNEKLFF; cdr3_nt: TGCGCCAGCAGTCGACAGGGAATGACTAATGAAAAACTGTTTTTT
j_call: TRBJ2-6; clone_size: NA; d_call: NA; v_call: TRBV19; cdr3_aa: CASSPGGANVLTF; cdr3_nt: TGTGCCAGTAGTCCGGGAGGGGCCAACGTCCTGACTTTC
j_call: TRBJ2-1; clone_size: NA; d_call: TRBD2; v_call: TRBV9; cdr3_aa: CASSGGTSGYNEQFF; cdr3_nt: TGTGCCAGCAGCGGAGGGACTAGCGGATACAATGAGCAGTTCTTC
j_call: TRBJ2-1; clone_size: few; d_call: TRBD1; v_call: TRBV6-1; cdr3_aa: CASRRTGNEQFF; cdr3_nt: TGTGCCAGCAGACGGACAGGGAATGAGCAGTTCTTC
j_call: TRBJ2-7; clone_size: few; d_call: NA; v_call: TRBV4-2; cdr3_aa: CASSQVGDSYEQYF; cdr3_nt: TGTGCCAGCAGCCAAGTCGGGGATTCCTACGAGCAGTACTTC
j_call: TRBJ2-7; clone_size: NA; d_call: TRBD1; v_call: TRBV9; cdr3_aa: CASSVGQESSYEQYF; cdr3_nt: TGTGCCAGCAGCGTCGGACAGGAAAGCTCCTACGAGCAGTACTTC
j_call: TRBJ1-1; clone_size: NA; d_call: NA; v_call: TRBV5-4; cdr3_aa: CASSLSWGPEWEPFF; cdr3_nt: TGTGCCAGCAGCTTGAGTTGGGGGCCCGAGTGGGAGCCTTTCTTT
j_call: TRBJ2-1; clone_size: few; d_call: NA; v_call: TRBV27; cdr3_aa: CASSLSQGFYNEQFF; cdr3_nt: TGTGCCAGCAGTTTATCTCAGGGGTTCTACAATGAGCAGTTCTTC
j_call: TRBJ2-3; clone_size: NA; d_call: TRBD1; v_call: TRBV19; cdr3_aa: CAVGGQGGTDTQYF; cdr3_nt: TGTGCCGTAGGGGGACAGGGCGGCACAGATACGCAGTATTTT
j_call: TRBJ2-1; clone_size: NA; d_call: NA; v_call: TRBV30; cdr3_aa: CAWTTGSSYNEQFF; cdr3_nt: TGTGCCTGGACTACAGGGAGCTCCTACAATGAGCAGTTCTTC
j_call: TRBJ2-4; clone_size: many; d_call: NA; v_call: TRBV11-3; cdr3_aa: CASSHPGDGIQYF; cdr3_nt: TGTGCCAGCAGCCATCCAGGGGATGGCATTCAGTACTTC
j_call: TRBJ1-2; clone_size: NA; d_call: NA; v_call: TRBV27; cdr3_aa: CASSLMGGANYGYTF; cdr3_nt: TGTGCCAGCAGTTTAATGGGGGGAGCTAACTATGGCTACACCTTC
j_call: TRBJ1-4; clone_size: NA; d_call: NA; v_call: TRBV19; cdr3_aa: CASSIGTSKLFF; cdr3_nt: TGTGCCAGTAGTATCGGGACATCGAAACTGTTTTTT
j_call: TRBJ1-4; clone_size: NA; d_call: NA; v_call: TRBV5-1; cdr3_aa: CASRDSATNEKLFF; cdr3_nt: TGCGCCAGCAGAGATAGTGCAACTAATGAAAAACTGTTTTTT
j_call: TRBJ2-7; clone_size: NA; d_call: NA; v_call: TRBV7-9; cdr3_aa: CASSLSSLGTYEQYF; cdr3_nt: TGTGCCAGCAGCCTTTCTTCACTAGGGACCTACGAGCAGTACTTC
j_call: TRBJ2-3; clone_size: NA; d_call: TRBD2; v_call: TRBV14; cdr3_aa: CASSSARASGKRTQYF; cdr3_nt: TGTGCCAGCAGCTCGGCCAGGGCTAGCGGGAAACGTACGCAGTATTTT
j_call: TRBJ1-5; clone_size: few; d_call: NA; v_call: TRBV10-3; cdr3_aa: CAISEGGDNQPQHF; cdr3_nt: TGTGCCATCAGTGAGGGTGGAGACAATCAGCCCCAGCATTTT
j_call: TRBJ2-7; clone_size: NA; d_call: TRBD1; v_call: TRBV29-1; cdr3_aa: CSVTGQGDEQYF; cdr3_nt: TGCAGCGTTACCGGACAGGGGGACGAGCAGTACTTC
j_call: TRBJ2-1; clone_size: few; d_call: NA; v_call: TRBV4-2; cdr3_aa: CASSHASQVGGNEQFF; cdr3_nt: TGTGCCAGCAGCCACGCAAGCCAGGTCGGTGGCAATGAGCAGTTCTTC
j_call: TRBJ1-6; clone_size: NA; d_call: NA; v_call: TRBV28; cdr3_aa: CASIRQVNSPLHF; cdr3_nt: TGTGCCAGCATTCGTCAGGTTAATTCACCCCTCCACTTT
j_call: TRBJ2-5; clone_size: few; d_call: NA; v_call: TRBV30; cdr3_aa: CAWSVGTQTYETQYF; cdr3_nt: TGTGCCTGGAGTGTAGGGACTCAAACTTACGAGACCCAGTACTTC
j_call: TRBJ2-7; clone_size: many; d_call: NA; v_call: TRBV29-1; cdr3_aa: CSVALSHEQYF; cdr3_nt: TGCAGCGTTGCACTTAGCCACGAGCAGTACTTC
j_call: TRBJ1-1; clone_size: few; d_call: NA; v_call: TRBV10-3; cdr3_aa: CAISEEMNTEAFF; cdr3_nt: TGTGCCATCAGTGAAGAGATGAACACTGAAGCTTTCTTT
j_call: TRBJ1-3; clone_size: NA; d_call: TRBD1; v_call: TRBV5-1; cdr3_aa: CASSLSGGVDTIYF; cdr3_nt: TGCGCCAGCAGCTTGTCAGGGGGAGTCGACACCATATATTTT
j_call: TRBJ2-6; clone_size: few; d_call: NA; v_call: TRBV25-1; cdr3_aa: CASSEWQGRHSGANVLTF; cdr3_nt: TGTGCCAGCAGTGAATGGCAGGGGCGACACTCTGGGGCCAACGTCCTGACTTTC
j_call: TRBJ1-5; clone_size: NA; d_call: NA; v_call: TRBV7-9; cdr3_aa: CATSRQDYNQPQHF; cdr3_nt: TGTGCCACCTCACGACAAGACTACAATCAGCCCCAGCATTTT
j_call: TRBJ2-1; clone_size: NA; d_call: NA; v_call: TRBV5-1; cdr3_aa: CASSKGLNNEQFF; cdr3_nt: TGCGCCAGCAGCAAAGGACTTAACAATGAGCAGTTCTTC
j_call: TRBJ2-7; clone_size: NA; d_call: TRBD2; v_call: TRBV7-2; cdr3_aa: CASSLRGGLDYEQYF; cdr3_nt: TGTGCCAGCAGCTTGCGGGGGGGGCTGGACTACGAGCAGTACTTC
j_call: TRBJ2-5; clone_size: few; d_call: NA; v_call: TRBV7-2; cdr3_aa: CASSLVSNQETQYF; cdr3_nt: TGTGCCAGCAGCTTAGTGTCTAACCAAGAGACCCAGTACTTC
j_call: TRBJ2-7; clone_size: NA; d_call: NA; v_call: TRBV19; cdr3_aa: CASSSGGLGVYEQYF; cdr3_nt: TGTGCCAGTAGTTCTGGGGGACTGGGGGTCTACGAGCAGTACTTC